One and the same sample provided the 25 T cell receptor beta chains below, sequenced in a study of preoperative IRX-2 immunotherapy in early breast cancer. Treatment meaning: preoperative locoregional IRX-2 cytokine immunotherapy. The repertoire was sequenced with immunoSEQ multiplex PCR; TCRdb's copy has only in-frame clones and lacks some. The sample lists 40,000 to 50,000 clones; approximately 80% were seen once. Source: tumor tissue, taken after IRX-2 immunotherapy. Receptors originate from a human donor with breast cancer.

The chain is built from TRBV15 and TRBJ1-5, with TRBD1 as a possible D gene (5 bases). The CDR3 length is 15 residues. Trimming shortened V by 3 bases and J by 4 bases, and 13 bases separated the two germline ends. Germline loops: CDR1 LNHNV, CDR2 YYDKDF (reference sequence). The CDR3 is CATSSPGGWNQPQHF. The CDR3 DNA follows: TGTGCCACCAGCAGCCCCGGGGGGTGGAATCAGCCCCAGCATTTT.

This chain links TRBV7-2 with TRBJ1-2; no firm D call. The CDR3 has 14 amino acids. V was trimmed by 6 bases and J by 2 bases, leaving 13 bases between them. In germline, CDR1 is SGHTA, CDR2 FQGNSA. CDR3 sequence: CASRPIQTNYGYTF. The CDR3 region has the DNA TGTGCCAGCAGACCAATACAGACCAACTATGGCTACACCTTC.

The gene calls are TRBV6-8 and TRBJ1-1, with 10 bases matching TRBD1. The germline V gene has CDR1 MNHGY and CDR2 SAAAGT. This CDR3 is built from 17 residues. The trim removed 2 bases at V and 0 bases at J, leaving 6 bases unmatched. The CDR3 spells CASSYGTGASLNTEAFF. DNA for the CDR3: TGTGCCAGCAGTTACGGGACAGGGGCATCCTTGAACACTGAAGCTTTCTTT.

The rearrangement links TRBV11-3 to TRBJ1-4; a possible D gene is TRBD1 (5 bases). In germline, CDR1 is SGHNT, CDR2 YENEEA. The CDR3 loop spans 15 amino acids. Trimming stripped 3 bases from V and 15 bases from J, with 23 bases between. Here the CDR3 DNA reads TGTGCCAGCAGCTTGTCAGGGCGCTCAATCGGGAGGGTGTTTTTT. This translates into CASSLSGRSIGRVFF.

The chain couples TRBV8-2 to TRBJ1-1. TRBV8-2 constitutes a pseudogene. This CDR3 is 15 amino acids long. The CDR3 bases are TGTGCCAGCAGTTTCCAAGGGTGGGTGAACACTGAAGCTTTCTTT. It specifies CASSFQGWVNTEAFF.

This chain joins TRBV10-2 and TRBJ1-1; 7 positions match TRBD1. V dropped 3 bases and J dropped 1; count of bases not matched to a gene: 5. The CDR3 length is 15 residues. CDR1 WSHSY and CDR2 SAAADI come from the germline V gene. The CDR3 protein is CASSDPGTENTEAFF. In DNA form, the CDR3 reads TGCGCCAGCAGTGATCCCGGGACAGAGAACACTGAAGCTTTCTTT.

This chain joins TRBV1 and TRBJ2-1; TRBD1, the table's D call, was not compared with the DNA. TRBV1 is recorded as a pseudogene. The CDR3 consists of 13 residues. DNA of the CDR3: TGCGCCAGCAGCCAAGGGCAGTACAATGAGCAGTTCTTC. This encodes CASSQGQYNEQFF.

V usage is TRBV6-9 and J usage is TRBJ1-1; no firm D call. Deletions cut 11 bases from V and 0 bases from J, with 16 bases between. The CDR3 has 14 amino acids. CDR1 is MNHGY and CDR2 is SVAAGI in the germline V gene. The CDR3 coding sequence is TGTGCCTCCAGGCCAGGAAACATGAACACTGAAGCTTTCTTT. Protein product: CASRPGNMNTEAFF.

The V and J genes are TRBV5-1 and TRBJ2-2; the match to TRBD2 covers 13 bases. This CDR3 is built from 15 residues. Germline values: CDR1 SGHRS, CDR2 YFSETQ. J was trimmed by 6 bases and V by 4 bases; bases with no gene match: 3. The CDR3 bases are TGCGCCAGCAGCCTGACTAGCGGGAGGTCCGGGGAGCTGTTTTTT. Translating gives CASSLTSGRSGELFF.

The chain combines TRBV19 with TRBJ1-1; D is possibly TRBD1 (5 bases). CDR1 is LNHDA, CDR2 SQIVND, per germline (reference sequence). V lost 6 bases and J lost 2, with 16 bases in between. The CDR3 has 15 amino acids. CDR3 residues: CASRLFGAQNTEAFF. Here the CDR3 DNA reads TGTGCCAGTAGGTTGTTCGGGGCCCAAAACACTGAAGCTTTCTTT. The whole variable domain, remainder taken from reference TRBV19 and TRBJ1-1, is DGGITQSPKYLFRKEGQNVTLSCEQNLNHDAMYWYRQDPGQGLRLIYYSQIVNDFQKGDIAEGYSVSREKKESFPLTVTSAQKNPTAFYLCASRLFGAQNTEAFFGQGTRLTVV.

The V call is TRBV6-8, the J call TRBJ2-1; no clear D gene. The CDR3 has 12 residues. The V gene's germline CDR1 is MNHGY and CDR2 SAAAGT. V was cut by 6 bases and J by 6 bases, with 9 bases left in between. This chain's CDR3 is CASSSGPNEQFF. The CDR3 region has the DNA TGTGCCAGCAGCTCCGGCCCCAATGAGCAGTTCTTC.

This sequence joins TRBV30 and TRBJ1-5; TRBD1 is a possible D gene (5 bases). The CDR3 length is 13 residues. Germline assignment: CDR1 GTSNPN and CDR2 SVGIG (reference sequence). Trimming took off 5 bases at V and 0 bases at J, with 8 bases between the two ends. This CDR3 is CAWGHPSNQPQHF. The CDR3 coding sequence is TGTGCCTGGGGACACCCTAGCAATCAGCCCCAGCATTTT.

The rearrangement joins TRBV30 to TRBJ2-3; 8 bases are a match to TRBD1. Germline V gives CDR1 GTSNPN, CDR2 SVGIG (reference sequence). The CDR3 runs 13 residues. V shed 0 bases and J 4 bases; nucleotides not matched to a gene: 0. CDR3 coding DNA: TGTGCCTGGAGTGTACAGGGGGCAGATACGCAGTATTTT. Its protein is CAWSVQGADTQYF.

The chain couples TRBV5-1 to TRBJ1-2; perhaps TRBD1 as D (6 bases). The CDR3 totals 16 residues. Trimming cost V 2 bases and J 0 bases, with 14 bases left between them. The germline CDR1 and CDR2 sequences are SGHRS and YFSETQ. The DNA for the CDR3 is TGCGCCAGCAGCTTCAGGGGAGCCTATTCTAACTATGGCTACACCTTC. Residues: CASSFRGAYSNYGYTF.

The J gene is TRBJ1-5, the V gene TRBV12-5, with D possibly TRBD1 on 5 matching bases. Germline V gene sequence: CDR1 LGHNT, CDR2 FRNRAP. This CDR3 contains 15 residues. V lost 7 bases, J lost 7 bases, and 20 bases lay in between. CDR3 loop: CASASGTRGWQPQHF. Written as DNA, the CDR3 is TGTGCTAGTGCCTCCGGGACGAGGGGATGGCAGCCCCAGCATTTT.

This clone was detected a few times. The rearrangement uses TRBV6-8 and TRBJ2-3, with a possible D match to TRBD1 (6 bases). V was clipped by 6 bases and J by 5 bases, with 15 bases between them. CDR3 size: 14 residues. The germline V gene encodes CDR1 MNHGY and CDR2 SAAAGT. CDR3 protein: CASRRKKQGDTQYF. CDR3 nucleotide sequence: TGTGCCAGCAGACGGAAGAAACAGGGAGATACGCAGTATTTT.

The V gene is TRBV6-8, the J gene TRBJ1-1, with D possibly matching TRBD1 (6 bases). CDR3 length: 13 amino acids. V lost 10 bases, J lost 4 bases, and 16 bases lay in between. Germline loops: CDR1 MNHGY, CDR2 SAAAGT. CDR3 in amino acids: CAIRGGGSTEAFF. The CDR3 DNA sequence: TGTGCCATCAGGGGTGGGGGTAGCACTGAAGCTTTCTTT.

The chain combines TRBV7-1 with TRBJ2-2, with TRBD1 matching 9 bases. TRBV7-1 carries the ORF label, with uncertain function. CDR3 length: 16 amino acids. J lost 4 bases, V lost 5 bases, and 8 bases had no gene match. CDR3 amino acids: CASSPHRGRSTGELFF. CDR3 coding DNA: TGTGCCAGCAGCCCTCACAGGGGGCGAAGCACCGGGGAGCTGTTTTTT.

This chain connects TRBV18 to TRBJ2-3; 8 nucleotides match TRBD1. This CDR3 contains 18 residues. The germline V gene has CDR1 KGHSH and CDR2 LQKENI. J lost 0 bases, V lost 1 base, and 9 bases had no gene match. The CDR3 here is CASSPLPPGTGSTDTQYF. CDR3 bases: TGTGCCAGCTCACCACTTCCCCCCGGGACAGGAAGCACAGATACGCAGTATTTT.

The genes are TRBV6-4 and TRBJ2-5; D is ambiguous. The V gene lost 5 bases and the J gene lost 5 bases, with 15 bases spanning the gap. This CDR3 has 14 amino acids. Germline CDR1 is MRHNA and CDR2 is SNTAGT. The CDR3: CASSPQAERETQYF. The CDR3, as DNA: TGTGCCAGCAGTCCCCAGGCGGAAAGGGAGACCCAGTACTTC.

Only a few counts were recorded for this clone. This rearrangement joins TRBV6-8 to TRBJ2-7; 7 bases align to TRBD2. The CDR3 spans 14 residues. V was clipped by 6 bases and J by 4 bases; unmatched bases: 9. Per the germline V gene, CDR1 is MNHGY and CDR2 is SAAAGT. The CDR3 DNA reads TGTGCCAGCAGCCTCGGACTAGTCGGATACGAGCAGTACTTC. The encoded protein is CASSLGLVGYEQYF.

A single count supports this clone. V is TRBV10-2 and J is TRBJ2-1; 8 bases fit TRBD1. The CDR3 is made up of 15 amino acids. The trim removed 4 bases at V and 7 bases at J, leaving 9 bases unmatched. CDR1 and CDR2 (germline): WSHSY, SAAADI. Written as DNA, the CDR3 is TGCGCCAGCAGTGTTAGCAGGGGGCAGCAGAATGAGCAGTTCTTC. It encodes CASSVSRGQQNEQFF.

This sequence joins TRBV19 and TRBJ2-7, with D perhaps TRBD1 or TRBD2 (5 bases each). The germline gives CDR1 LNHDA, CDR2 SQIVND (reference sequence). The CDR3 loop spans 13 amino acids. V gave up 6 bases and J gave up 6 bases, with 15 bases separating them. This chain's CDR3 is CASSRDARSEQYF. CDR3 nucleotides: TGTGCCAGTAGCCGGGACGCCAGAAGCGAGCAGTACTTC.

The chain has TRBV6-8 and TRBJ1-2; D is possibly TRBD1 (6 bases). There are 13 residues in the CDR3. Trimming pared 5 bases from V and 4 bases from J, leaving 11 bases between. Germline CDR1 MNHGY, CDR2 SAAAGT. This chain's CDR3 is CASSPQGFYGYTF. DNA for the CDR3: TGTGCCAGCAGTCCCCAGGGGTTCTATGGCTACACCTTC.

The CDR3 sequence is CASRLAGVNEQYF. The CDR3 bases are TGCGCCAGCAGACTAGCGGGAGTAAATGAGCAGTACTTC. This chain connects TRBV10-2 to TRBJ2-7, with 11 nucleotides matching TRBD2. The length of the CDR3 is 13 residues. The trim removed 6 bases at V and 7 bases at J, leaving 5 bases unmatched. In germline, CDR1 is WSHSY, CDR2 SAAADI.